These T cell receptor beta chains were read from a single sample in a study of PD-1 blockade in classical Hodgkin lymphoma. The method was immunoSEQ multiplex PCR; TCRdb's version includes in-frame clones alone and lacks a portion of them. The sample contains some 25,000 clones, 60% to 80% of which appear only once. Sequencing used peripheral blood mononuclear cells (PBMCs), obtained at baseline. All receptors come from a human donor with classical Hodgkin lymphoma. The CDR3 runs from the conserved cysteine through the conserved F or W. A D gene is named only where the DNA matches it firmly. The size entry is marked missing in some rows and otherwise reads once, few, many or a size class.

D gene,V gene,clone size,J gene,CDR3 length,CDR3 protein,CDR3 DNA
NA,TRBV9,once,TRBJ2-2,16,CASSVGRRLRTGELFF,TGTGCCAGCAGCGTAGGGCGGCGGTTACGCACCGGGGAGCTGTTTTTT
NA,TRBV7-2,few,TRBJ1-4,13,CASSGAFNEKLFF,TGTGCCAGCTCCGGGGCCTTTAATGAAAAACTGTTTTTT
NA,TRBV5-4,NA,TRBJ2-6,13,CASKGSGANVLTF,TGTGCCAGTAAGGGGTCTGGGGCCAACGTCCTGACTTTC
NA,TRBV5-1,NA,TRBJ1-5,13,CASSLAVNQPQHF,TGCGCCAGCAGCTTGGCAGTAAATCAGCCCCAGCATTTT
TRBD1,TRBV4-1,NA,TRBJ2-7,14,CASSQGDRDYEQYF,TGCGCCAGCAGCCAAGGTGACAGGGACTACGAGCAGTACTTC
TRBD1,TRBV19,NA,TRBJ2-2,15,CASSRGQENTGELFF,TGTGCCAGTAGTAGGGGACAGGAAAACACCGGGGAGCTGTTTTTT
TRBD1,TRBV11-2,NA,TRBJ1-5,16,CASSQSRDRHNQPQHF,TGTGCCAGCAGCCAATCAAGGGACAGGCACAATCAGCCCCAGCATTTT
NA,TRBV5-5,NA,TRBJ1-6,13,CASSQEQDSPLHF,TGTGCCAGCAGCCAAGAACAGGATTCACCCCTCCACTTT
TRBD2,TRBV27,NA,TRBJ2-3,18,CASSRGTSGGALTDTQYF,TGTGCCAGCAGCCGGGGGACTAGCGGGGGGGCCCTAACAGATACGCAGTATTTT
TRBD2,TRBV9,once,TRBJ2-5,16,CASSVGAGGRPETQYF,TGTGCCAGCAGCGTAGGGGCGGGGGGACGCCCAGAGACCCAGTACTTC
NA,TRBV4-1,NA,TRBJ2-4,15,CASSAGLLAKNIQYF,TGCGCCAGCAGCGCGGGCCTTTTAGCCAAAAACATTCAGTACTTC
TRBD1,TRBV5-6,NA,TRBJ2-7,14,CASSFGQANYEQYF,TGTGCCAGCAGCTTCGGACAGGCGAACTACGAGCAGTACTTC
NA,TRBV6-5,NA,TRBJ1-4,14,CASRTRRDEEKLFF,TGTGCCAGCAGAACACGACGGGATGAAGAAAAACTGTTTTTT
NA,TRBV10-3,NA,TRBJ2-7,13,CAISDMTGEEQYF,TGTGCCATCAGTGATATGACAGGTGAGGAGCAGTACTTC
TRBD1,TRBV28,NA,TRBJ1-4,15,CASSPDRGQSEKLFF,TGTGCCAGCAGTCCGGACAGGGGGCAAAGTGAAAAACTGTTTTTT
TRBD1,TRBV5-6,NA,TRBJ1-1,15,CASSPWTGGRTEAFF,TGTGCCAGCAGCCCGTGGACAGGGGGCCGGACTGAAGCTTTCTTT
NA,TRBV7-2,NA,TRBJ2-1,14,CASSLGFGVTEQFF,TGTGCCAGCAGCTTAGGATTCGGGGTTACTGAGCAGTTCTTC
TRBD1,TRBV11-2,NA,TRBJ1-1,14,CASSTRQGRTEAFF,TGTGCCAGCAGCACCCGACAGGGACGCACTGAAGCTTTCTTT
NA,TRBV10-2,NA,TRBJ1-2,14,CASGTSGHYSGYTF,TGCGCCAGCGGCACATCGGGACACTATAGTGGCTACACCTTC
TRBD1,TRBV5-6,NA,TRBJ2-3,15,CASTRDRGSTDTQYF,TGTGCCAGCACACGGGACAGGGGTTCCACAGATACGCAGTATTTT
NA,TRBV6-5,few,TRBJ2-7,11,CASSYGGEQYF,TGTGCCAGCAGTTACGGGGGCGAGCAGTACTTC
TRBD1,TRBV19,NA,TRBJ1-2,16,CASKGPNRGLNYGYTF,TGTGCCAGTAAGGGCCCAAACAGGGGGCTGAACTATGGCTACACCTTC
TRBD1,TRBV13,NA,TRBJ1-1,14,CASSPRQGNTEAFF,TGTGCCAGCAGCCCACGACAGGGGAACACTGAAGCTTTCTTT
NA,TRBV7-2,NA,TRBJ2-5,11,CASSAKETQYF,TGTGCCAGCAGCGCTAAAGAGACCCAGTACTTC
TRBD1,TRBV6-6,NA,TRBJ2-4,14,CASSLGQGGNIQYF,TGTGCCAGCAGTCTCGGACAGGGAGGTAACATTCAGTACTTC
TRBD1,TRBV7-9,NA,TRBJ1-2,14,CASSHLTGSYGYTF,TGTGCCAGCAGCCACCTGACAGGGTCCTATGGCTACACCTTC
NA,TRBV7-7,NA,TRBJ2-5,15,CASSSLIGGRETQYF,TGTGCTAGCAGCAGCTTAATCGGGGGAAGGGAGACCCAGTACTTC
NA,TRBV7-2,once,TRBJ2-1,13,CASSLDSNNEQFF,TGTGCCAGCAGCTTGGACTCAAACAATGAGCAGTTCTTC
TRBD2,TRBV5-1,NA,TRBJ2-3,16,CASKRLGAGGTDTQYF,TGCGCCAGCAAAAGGCTCGGGGCGGGAGGCACAGATACGCAGTATTTT
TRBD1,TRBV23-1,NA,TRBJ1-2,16,CASSPYGTVLNYGYTF,TGCGCCAGCAGTCCATATGGGACAGTCCTAAACTATGGCTACACCTTC
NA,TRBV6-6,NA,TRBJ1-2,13,CASSRLDGYGYTF,TGTGCCAGCAGTCGCTTGGACGGCTATGGCTACACCTTC
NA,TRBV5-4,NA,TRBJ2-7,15,CASSLGGGYSYEQYF,TGTGCCAGCAGCTTGGGTGGCGGGTACTCCTACGAGCAGTACTTC
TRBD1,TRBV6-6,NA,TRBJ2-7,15,CASSKGQGRTYEQYF,TGTGCCAGCAGTAAGGGACAGGGGCGTACCTACGAGCAGTACTTC
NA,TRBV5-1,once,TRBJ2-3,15,CASRQQGGSTDTQYF,TGCGCCAGCAGACAGCAAGGGGGGAGCACAGATACGCAGTATTTT
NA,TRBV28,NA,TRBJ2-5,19,CASSVWTVLGRADQETQYF,TGTGCCAGCAGTGTATGGACAGTTCTTGGGCGGGCCGACCAAGAGACCCAGTACTTC
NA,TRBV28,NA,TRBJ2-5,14,CASSLVNPRETQYF,TGTGCCAGCAGTTTAGTTAACCCCAGGGAGACCCAGTACTTC
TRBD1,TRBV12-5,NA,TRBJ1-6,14,CASGLQGAGSPLHF,TGTGCTAGTGGTTTGCAGGGGGCCGGGTCACCCCTCCACTTT
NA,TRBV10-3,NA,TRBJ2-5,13,CAINRGYQETQYF,TGTGCCATCAATAGGGGTTACCAAGAGACCCAGTACTTC
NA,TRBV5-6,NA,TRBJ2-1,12,CASSLGDNEQFF,TGTGCCAGCAGCCTCGGGGACAATGAGCAGTTCTTC
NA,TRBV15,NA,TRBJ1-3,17,CATSDGAKHPSGNTIYF,TGTGCCACCAGCGATGGGGCCAAACATCCTTCTGGAAACACCATATATTTT
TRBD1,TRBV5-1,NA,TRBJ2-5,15,CASSFRARGRETQYF,TGCGCCAGCAGCTTTAGGGCCAGGGGGCGAGAGACCCAGTACTTC
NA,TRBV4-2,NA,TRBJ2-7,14,CASSQDGEGYEQYF,TGTGCCAGCAGCCAAGATGGCGAGGGCTACGAGCAGTACTTC
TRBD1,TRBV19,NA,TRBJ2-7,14,CASSTGTGSYEQYF,TGTGCCAGTAGTACCGGGACAGGGTCCTACGAGCAGTACTTC
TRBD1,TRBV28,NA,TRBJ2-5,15,CASSSRTGGKETQYF,TGTGCCAGCAGTTCCAGGACAGGGGGCAAAGAGACCCAGTACTTC
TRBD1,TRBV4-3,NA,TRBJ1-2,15,CASSQDPGQDYGYTF,TGCGCCAGCAGCCAAGATCCGGGACAGGATTATGGCTACACCTTC
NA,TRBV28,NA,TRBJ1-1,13,CASSLNARTEAFF,TGTGCCAGCAGTTTAAATGCGCGCACTGAAGCTTTCTTT
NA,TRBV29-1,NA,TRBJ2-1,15,CSVKRQPSSYNEQFF,TGCAGCGTAAAAAGACAGCCCAGCTCCTACAATGAGCAGTTCTTC
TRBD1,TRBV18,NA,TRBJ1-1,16,CASSPRDRYGDTEAFF,TGTGCCAGCTCACCAAGGGACAGGTATGGGGACACTGAAGCTTTCTTT
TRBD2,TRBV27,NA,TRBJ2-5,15,CASSFTGLGRKTQYF,TGTGCCAGCAGCTTTACGGGACTAGGGAGGAAGACCCAGTACTTC
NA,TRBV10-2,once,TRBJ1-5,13,CASSGSGSQPQHF,TGCGCCAGCAGTGGATCGGGTTCACAGCCCCAGCATTTT
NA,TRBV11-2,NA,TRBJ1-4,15,CASSFGDRPREKLFF,TGTGCCAGCAGCTTTGGAGACAGGCCCCGTGAAAAACTGTTTTTT
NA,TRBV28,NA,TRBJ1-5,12,CASSLINQPQHF,TGTGCCAGCAGTTTAATCAATCAGCCCCAGCATTTT
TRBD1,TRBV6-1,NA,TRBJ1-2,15,CASSGNRGRGEGYTF,TGTGCCAGCAGTGGAAACAGGGGGCGCGGCGAGGGCTACACCTTC
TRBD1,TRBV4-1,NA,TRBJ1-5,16,CASSQQTGGSNQPQHF,TGCGCCAGCAGCCAGCAAACAGGGGGCAGCAATCAGCCCCAGCATTTT
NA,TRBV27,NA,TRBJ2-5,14,CASSFNGGRETQYF,TGTGCCAGCAGTTTTAATGGGGGCAGAGAGACCCAGTACTTC